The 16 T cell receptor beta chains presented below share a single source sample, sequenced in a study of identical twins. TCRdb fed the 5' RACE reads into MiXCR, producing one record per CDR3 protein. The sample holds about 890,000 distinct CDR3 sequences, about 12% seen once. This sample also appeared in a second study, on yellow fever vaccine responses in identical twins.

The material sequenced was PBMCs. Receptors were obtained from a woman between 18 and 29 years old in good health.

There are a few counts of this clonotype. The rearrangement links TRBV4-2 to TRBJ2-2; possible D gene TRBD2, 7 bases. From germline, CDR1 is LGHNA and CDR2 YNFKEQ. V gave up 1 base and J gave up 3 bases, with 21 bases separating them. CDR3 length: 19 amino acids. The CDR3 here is CASSQVTRGAQGYTGELFF. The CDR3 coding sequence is TGTGCCAGCAGCCAAGTTACCCGGGGGGCCCAAGGGTACACCGGGGAGCTGTTTTTT.

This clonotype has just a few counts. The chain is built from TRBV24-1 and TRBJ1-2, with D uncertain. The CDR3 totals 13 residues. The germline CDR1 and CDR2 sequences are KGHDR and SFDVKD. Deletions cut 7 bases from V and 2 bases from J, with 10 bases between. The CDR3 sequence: CATRAPDNYGYTF. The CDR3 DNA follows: TGTGCCACCAGAGCCCCGGACAACTATGGCTACACCTTC.

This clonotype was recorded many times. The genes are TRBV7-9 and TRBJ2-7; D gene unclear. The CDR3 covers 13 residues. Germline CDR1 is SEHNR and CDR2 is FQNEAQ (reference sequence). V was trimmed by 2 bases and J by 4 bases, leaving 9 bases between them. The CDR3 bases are TGTGCCAGCAGCTTAAGTAGAATGTACGAGCAGTACTTC. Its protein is CASSLSRMYEQYF.

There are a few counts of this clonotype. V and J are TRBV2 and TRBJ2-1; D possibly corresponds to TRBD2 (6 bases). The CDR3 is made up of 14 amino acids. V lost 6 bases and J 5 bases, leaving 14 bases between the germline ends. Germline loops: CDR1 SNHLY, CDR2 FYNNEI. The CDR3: CASRDGDFNNEQFF. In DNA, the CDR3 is TGTGCCAGCAGGGACGGGGACTTTAACAATGAGCAGTTCTTC.

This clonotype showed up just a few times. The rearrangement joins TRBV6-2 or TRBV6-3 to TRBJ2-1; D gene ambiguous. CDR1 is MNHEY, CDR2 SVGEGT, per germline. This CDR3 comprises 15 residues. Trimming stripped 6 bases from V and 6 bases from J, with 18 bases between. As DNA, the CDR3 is TGTGCCAGCAGACCCGCCGGGCCCCTAGTCAATGAGCAGTTCTTC. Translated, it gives CASRPAGPLVNEQFF.

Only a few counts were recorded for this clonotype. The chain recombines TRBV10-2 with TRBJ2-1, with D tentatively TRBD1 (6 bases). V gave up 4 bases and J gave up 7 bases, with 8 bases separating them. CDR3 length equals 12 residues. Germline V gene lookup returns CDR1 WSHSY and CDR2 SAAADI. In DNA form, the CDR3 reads TGCGCCAGCAGTGGGGGGCGGAATGAGCAGTTCTTC. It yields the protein CASSGGRNEQFF.

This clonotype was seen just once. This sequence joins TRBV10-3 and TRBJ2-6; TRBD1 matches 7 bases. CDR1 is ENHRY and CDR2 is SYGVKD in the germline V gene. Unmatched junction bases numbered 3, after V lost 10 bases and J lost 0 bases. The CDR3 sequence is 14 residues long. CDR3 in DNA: TGTGCCACCTGGGACAGCTCTGGGGCCAACGTCCTGACTTTC. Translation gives CATWDSSGANVLTF.

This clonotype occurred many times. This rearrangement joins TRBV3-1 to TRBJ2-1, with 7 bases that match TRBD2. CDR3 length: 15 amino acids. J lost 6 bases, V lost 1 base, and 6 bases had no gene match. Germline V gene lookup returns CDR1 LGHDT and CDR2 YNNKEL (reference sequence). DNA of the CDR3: TGTGCCAGCAGCCAAGGGAGACTAGCTGCCAATGAGCAGTTCTTC. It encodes CASSQGRLAANEQFF.

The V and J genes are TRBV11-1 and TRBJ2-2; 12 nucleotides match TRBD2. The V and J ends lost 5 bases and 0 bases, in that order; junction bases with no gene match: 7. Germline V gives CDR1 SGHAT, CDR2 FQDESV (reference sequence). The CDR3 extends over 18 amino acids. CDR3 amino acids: CASSQRTSGETNTGELFF. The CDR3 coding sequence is TGTGCCAGCAGCCAGAGGACTAGCGGGGAAACGAACACCGGGGAGCTGTTTTTT.

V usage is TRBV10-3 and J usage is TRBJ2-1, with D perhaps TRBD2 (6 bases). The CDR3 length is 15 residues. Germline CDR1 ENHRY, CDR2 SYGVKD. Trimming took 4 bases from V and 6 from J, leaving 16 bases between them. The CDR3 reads CAISATGTGPNEQFF. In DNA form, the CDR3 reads TGTGCCATCAGTGCCACCGGGACTGGGCCCAATGAGCAGTTCTTC.

The CDR3 DNA reads as TGCAGTGCTAGAGATGAGGGGCAAGCCTTTCAGCCCCAGCATTTT. It encodes CSARDEGQAFQPQHF. J is TRBJ1-5 and V is TRBV20-1; D may be TRBD1 (5 bases). The CDR3 contains 15 residues. V was shortened by 0 bases and J by 6 bases, with 15 bases between the two germline ends. Looked up from germline, CDR1 is DFQATT and CDR2 is SNEGSKA (reference sequence).

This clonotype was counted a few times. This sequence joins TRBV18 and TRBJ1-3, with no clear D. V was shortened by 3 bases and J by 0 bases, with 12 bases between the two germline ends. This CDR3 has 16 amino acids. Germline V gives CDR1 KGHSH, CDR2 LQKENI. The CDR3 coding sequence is TGTGCCAGCTCACCGTTTGAGCAGAGCTCTGGAAACACCATATATTTT. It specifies CASSPFEQSSGNTIYF.

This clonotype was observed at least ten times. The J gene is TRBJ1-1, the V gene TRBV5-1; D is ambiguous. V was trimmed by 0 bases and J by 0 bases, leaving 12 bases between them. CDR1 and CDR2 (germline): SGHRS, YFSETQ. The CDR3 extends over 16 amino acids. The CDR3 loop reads CASSLGAGGMNTEAFF. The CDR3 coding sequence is TGCGCCAGCAGCTTGGGGGCAGGCGGCATGAACACTGAAGCTTTCTTT.

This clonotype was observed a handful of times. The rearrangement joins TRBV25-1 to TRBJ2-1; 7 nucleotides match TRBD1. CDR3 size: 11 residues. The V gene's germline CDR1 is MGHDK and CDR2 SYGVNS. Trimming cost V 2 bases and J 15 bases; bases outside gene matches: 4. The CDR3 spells CASSENRGRFF. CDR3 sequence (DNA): TGTGCCAGCAGTGAAAATAGGGGGCGGTTCTTC.

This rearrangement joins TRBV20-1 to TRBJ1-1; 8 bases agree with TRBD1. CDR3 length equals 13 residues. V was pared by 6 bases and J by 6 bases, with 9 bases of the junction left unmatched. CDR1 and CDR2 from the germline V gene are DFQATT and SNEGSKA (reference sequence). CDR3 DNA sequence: TGCAGTGCGTGGGACAGGATGATGGCTGAAGCTTTCTTT. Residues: CSAWDRMMAEAFF.

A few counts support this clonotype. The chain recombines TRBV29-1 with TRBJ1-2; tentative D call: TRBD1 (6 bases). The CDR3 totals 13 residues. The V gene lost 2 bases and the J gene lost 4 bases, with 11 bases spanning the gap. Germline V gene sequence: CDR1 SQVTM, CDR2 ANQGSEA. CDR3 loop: CSVESQGSYGYTF. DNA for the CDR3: TGCAGCGTTGAATCGCAGGGGTCCTATGGCTACACCTTC.